The 7 T cell receptor beta chains presented below share a single source sample, sequenced in a study of blood T cells in healthy people across ages (dated by TCRdb to 2014 to 2015). The library was obtained by 5' RACE. The listed sequencing device is Illumina HiSeq 2500. A second PCR of roughly 7 to 11 cycles was performed with a sample-barcoded 5' primer and a J-beta primer mix. TCRdb handled the public reads itself, with Q25 trimming in fastp and clone calling in MiXCR, and kept productive beta chains. A single entry per CDR3 protein holds the most common genes and DNA from its merged rows. The sample yields roughly 720,000 distinct CDR3 sequences; about 55% were counted once. The ten largest clones add up to roughly 40% of the sample. Sequencing used blood. Every receptor here comes from an elderly man in good health.

This chain uses TRBV7-9 with TRBJ1-1; D may be TRBD1 (6 bases). Deletions cut 2 bases from V and 7 bases from J, with 14 bases between. Germline V gene sequence: CDR1 SEHNR, CDR2 FQNEAQ (reference sequence). The CDR3 is made up of 14 amino acids. Written as DNA, the CDR3 is TGTGCCAGCAGCTTAACGCGACAGGAGAATGAAGCTTTCTTT. Its protein is CASSLTRQENEAFF.

The chain combines TRBV5-1 with TRBJ1-1; the match to TRBD1 covers 7 bases. CDR1 and CDR2 (germline): SGHRS, YFSETQ. The CDR3 totals 13 residues. The trim removed 5 bases at V and 6 bases at J, leaving 7 bases unmatched. DNA of the CDR3: TGCGCCAGCAGACCCCAGGGGGGCGCTGAAGCTTTCTTT. Encoded protein: CASRPQGGAEAFF.

V and J are TRBV6-5 and TRBJ2-2; D possibly matches TRBD1 or TRBD2 (6 bases each). The CDR3 runs to 13 residues. V shed 6 bases and J shed 6 bases, with 11 bases lying between them. The germline V gene encodes CDR1 MNHEY and CDR2 SVGAGI. This CDR3 is CASSERGAGELFF. Written as DNA, the CDR3 is TGTGCCAGCAGCGAGAGGGGGGCCGGGGAGCTGTTTTTT.

J is TRBJ2-5 and V is TRBV3-1; TRBD2 matches 10 bases. V was pared by 4 bases and J by 11 bases, with 16 bases of the junction left unmatched. Per germline, CDR1 LGHDT and CDR2 YNNKEL (reference sequence). The CDR3 runs 16 residues. The CDR3 is CASSRKGASGGVKQYF. The CDR3, as DNA: TGTGCCAGCAGCCGAAAGGGGGCTAGCGGGGGTGTGAAGCAGTACTTC.

This clonotype was counted between two and nine times. The rearrangement links TRBV11-2 to TRBJ2-1, with 11 bases aligning to TRBD2. CDR3 length equals 15 residues. V shed 4 bases and J 9 bases; nucleotides not matched to a gene: 8. Germline CDR1 reads SGHAT; CDR2 reads FQNNGV. The CDR3 is CASSSAGLADTEQFF. As DNA, the CDR3 is TGTGCCAGCAGCTCCGCGGGACTAGCGGACACTGAGCAGTTCTTC.

The chain links TRBV12-5 to TRBJ2-7; 8 bases map to TRBD1. V trimming: 5 bases; J trimming: 7 bases; junction bases outside the gene matches: 13. CDR3 length: 15 residues. The germline V gene encodes CDR1 LGHNT and CDR2 FRNRAP. Here the CDR3 reads CASGPSGTGTLEQYF. DNA for the CDR3: TGTGCTAGTGGTCCATCCGGGACAGGAACCTTGGAGCAGTACTTC.

Written as DNA, the CDR3 is TGTGCCAGCTCACTATTACAGGGGACGACAGATACGCAGTATTTT. It yields the protein CASSLLQGTTDTQYF. The genes are TRBV18 and TRBJ2-3, with TRBD1 matching over 7 bases. Germline values: CDR1 KGHSH, CDR2 LQKENI. CDR3 length: 15 residues. V shed 4 bases, J shed 3 bases, and the junction held 7 bases outside the gene matches.